This T cell receptor beta chain came from a study of T cell repertoires in cytomegalovirus infection. Looking at the study overall: It was the public TCR beta signatures that indicated both CMV infection and matching HLA type. Findings of the study overall: The study identified carriers of CMV plus the relevant HLA from cumulative public TCR beta family frequency. Ex vivo responses were dominated by HLA-C-restricted CMV-specific TCR beta clonotypes.

From the reads, TCRdb called clonotypes with MiXCR, one entry per CDR3 protein. The data show under 200,000 distinct CDR3 sequences, with about a tenth seen just once and roughly 5.1% held by the top ten. Per the germline V gene, CDR1 is SGHVS and CDR2 is FNYEAQ. This CDR3 is built from 15 residues. V dropped 4 bases and J dropped 1 base, with 13 bases sitting between them. There are many counts of this clonotype. Its antigen is unidentified. This TCR derives from a human donor in good health (CMV status not recorded). Some clones in this sample may be carry-over from other donors' samples. The sample consisted of PBMCs. The chain recombines TRBV7-6 with TRBJ2-5; D might be TRBD1 (5 bases). This chain's CDR3 is CASSSDTYSQETQYF. DNA of the CDR3: TGTGCCAGCAGCTCGGACACATACTCCCAAGAGACCCAGTACTTC.